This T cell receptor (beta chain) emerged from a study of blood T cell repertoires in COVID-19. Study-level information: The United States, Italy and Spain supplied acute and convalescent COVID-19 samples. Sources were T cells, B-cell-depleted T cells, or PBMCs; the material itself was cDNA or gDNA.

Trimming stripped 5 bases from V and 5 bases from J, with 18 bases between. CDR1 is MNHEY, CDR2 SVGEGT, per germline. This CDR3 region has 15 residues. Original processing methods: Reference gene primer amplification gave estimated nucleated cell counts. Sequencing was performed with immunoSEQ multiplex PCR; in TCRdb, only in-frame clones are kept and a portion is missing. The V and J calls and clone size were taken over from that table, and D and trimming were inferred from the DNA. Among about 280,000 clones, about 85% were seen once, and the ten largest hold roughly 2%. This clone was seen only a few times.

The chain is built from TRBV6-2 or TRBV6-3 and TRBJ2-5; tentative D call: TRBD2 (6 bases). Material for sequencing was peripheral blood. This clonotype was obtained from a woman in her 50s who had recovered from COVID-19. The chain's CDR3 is CASSHVAEVLETQYF. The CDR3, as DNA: TGTGCCAGCAGTCACGTAGCGGAGGTCTTGGAGACCCAGTACTTC.